Shown below are 16 T cell receptor beta chains from a single sample sequenced in a study of T cells after yellow fever vaccination. MiXCR was run by TCRdb on the 5' RACE reads, yielding one entry per CDR3 protein. This sample yields about 45,000 distinct CDR3 sequences, of which roughly 6.4% are seen a single time; 14% to 15% belongs to the top ten. This specimen was CD8+ T cells not binding an NS4B(214-222) dextramer, sorted from PBMCs, taken 45 days after the yellow fever booster vaccination. These receptors all come from a man aged 25-45 years who received the YFV17D yellow fever vaccine.

In DNA, the CDR3 is TGTGCCATCAGTGGGCGGGCTGCCATCTATGAGCAGTTCTTC. It is translated as CAISGRAAIYEQFF. V and J are TRBV10-3 and TRBJ2-1; D might be TRBD2 (5 bases). Germline V gives CDR1 ENHRY, CDR2 SYGVKD. The V end was cut by 4 bases, the J end by 8 bases, with 15 bases between. The CDR3 contains 14 residues.

This clonotype has more than one count but fewer than ten. A much larger clone differs from this one at a single base, so this may be a read error. The rearrangement joins TRBV6-1 to TRBJ2-3; 9 positions match TRBD1. The V gene's germline CDR1 is MNHNS and CDR2 SASEGT. The CDR3 sequence is 15 residues long. After removal of 3 bases from V and 6 bases from J, the junction contained 7 bases not matched to a gene. In DNA form, the CDR3 reads TGTGCCAGCAGTGATCGGGACAGGGCCATGGATACGCAGTATTTT. It yields the protein CASSDRDRAMDTQYF.

Ten or more counts support this clonotype. The rearrangement links TRBV12-3 or TRBV12-4 to TRBJ2-1, with no clear D. The CDR3 is 14 amino acids. V lost 5 bases and J 0 bases, leaving 8 bases between the germline ends. The CDR3 DNA reads TGTGCCAGCAGTCAACTGAGCTCCTACAATGAGCAGTTCTTC. Residues: CASSQLSSYNEQFF.

This clonotype was seen at least ten times. The chain couples TRBV12-3 or TRBV12-4 to TRBJ2-7; D may be TRBD2 (5 bases). V shed 5 bases and J shed 5 bases, with 16 bases lying between them. The CDR3 sequence is 14 residues long. Here the CDR3 DNA reads TGTGCCAGCAGTCCCGGACTCCCTGGTCACGAGCAGTACTTC. Its translation is CASSPGLPGHEQYF.

This clonotype has a count of ten or more. The chain is built from TRBV29-1 and TRBJ1-2; no clear D gene. V gave up 4 bases and J gave up 7 bases, with 19 bases separating them. This CDR3 comprises 14 residues. Germline V gene sequence: CDR1 SQVTM, CDR2 ANQGSEA. CDR3 sequence reads: CSVGAGSRLSGYTF. The CDR3 DNA is TGCAGCGTTGGTGCGGGTTCCCGTTTGAGTGGCTACACCTTC. The complete variable domain, with remaining parts taken from reference TRBV29-1 and TRBJ1-2, reads SAVISQKPSRDICQRGTSLTIQCQVDSQVTMMFWYRQQPGQSLTLIATANQGSEATYESGFVIDKFPISRPNLTFSTLTVSNMSPEDSSIYLCSVGAGSRLSGYTFGSGTRLTVV.

This clonotype was observed at least ten times. The CDR3 region is CASTILGGTSKETQYF. The CDR3 nucleotides read TGTGCCAGCACCATCCTCGGGGGGACTAGCAAAGAGACCCAGTACTTC. The chain employs TRBV6-5 and TRBJ2-5; 9 bases are shared with TRBD2. CDR1 MNHEY and CDR2 SVGAGI come from the germline V gene. V was clipped by 7 bases and J by 3 bases; unmatched bases: 12. The CDR3 has 16 amino acids.

This clonotype has at least ten counts. The J gene is TRBJ2-1, the V gene TRBV14; D is possibly TRBD2 (7 bases). The V gene's germline CDR1 is SGHDN and CDR2 FVKESK. This CDR3 comprises 14 residues. The ends were cut back, 6 bases at V and 7 bases at J, with 16 bases in the middle. The CDR3 nucleotides read TGTGCCAGCAGACCTAGCGGAGGGGGAAATGAGCAGTTCTTC. Amino acids: CASRPSGGGNEQFF.

This clonotype showed up many times. The rearrangement joins TRBV29-1 to TRBJ2-7; D ambiguous. In germline, CDR1 is SQVTM, CDR2 ANQGSEA. This CDR3 contains 16 residues. Trimming pared 5 bases from V and 6 bases from J, leaving 26 bases between. This CDR3 is CSVSSPTSRPYSEQYF. CDR3 in DNA: TGCAGCGTTTCCTCACCCACTTCCCGACCCTACTCCGAGCAGTACTTC.

This clonotype was picked up many times. Here the CDR3 reads CASSPGSEAFF. For the CDR3, the DNA is TGTGCCAGCAGCCCCGGCAGTGAAGCTTTCTTT. The chain has TRBV6-5 and TRBJ1-1; D remains unclear. From germline, CDR1 is MNHEY and CDR2 SVGAGI. V dropped 6 bases and J dropped 7 bases, with 9 bases sitting between them. CDR3 length: 11 residues.

This clonotype was detected ten times or more. The gene calls are TRBV10-2 and TRBJ2-5, with 11 bases fitting TRBD2. The germline gives CDR1 WSHSY, CDR2 SAAADI. J lost 5 bases, V lost 4 bases, and 6 bases had no gene match. The CDR3 is made up of 15 amino acids. This CDR3 is CASSGVAGGPETQYF. The CDR3 DNA reads as TGCGCCAGCAGTGGAGTAGCGGGAGGGCCGGAGACCCAGTACTTC.

The V gene is TRBV24-1, the J gene TRBJ2-2; D is perhaps TRBD2 (6 bases). The CDR3 spans 14 residues. V was cut by 3 bases and J by 5 bases, with 9 bases left in between. The germline V gene has CDR1 KGHDR and CDR2 SFDVKD. The CDR3 DNA sequence: TGTGCCACCAGTGATCTTGGGGGGACCGGGGAGCTGTTTTTT. Encoded protein: CATSDLGGTGELFF.

There are many counts of this clonotype. The chain carries TRBV20-1 and TRBJ2-3, with 12 bases fitting TRBD2. The V segment lost 2 bases and the J segment 4 bases; nucleotides outside the gene matches: 7. Germline lookup yields CDR1 DFQATT and CDR2 SNEGSKA (reference sequence). The length of the CDR3 is 16 residues. CDR3 loop: CSARPTSGRGSDTQYF. Here the CDR3 DNA reads TGCAGTGCTAGACCGACTAGCGGGAGAGGGTCAGATACGCAGTATTTT.

This clonotype was seen many times. This chain links TRBV27 with TRBJ2-1; TRBD2 matches at 8 bases. Germline loops: CDR1 MNHEY, CDR2 SMNVEV (reference sequence). The junction had 8 bases not matched to a gene; V was cut back by 8 bases and J by 2 bases. The CDR3 spans 15 residues. The CDR3 DNA reads as TGTGCCAGCGGCGGAACTAGCGGAACCTACAATGAGCAGTTCTTC. Residues: CASGGTSGTYNEQFF.

At least ten counts were recorded for this clonotype. The rearrangement links TRBV5-1 to TRBJ2-2; perhaps TRBD2 as D (5 bases). The CDR3 loop spans 15 amino acids. The V gene lost 0 bases and the J gene lost 5 bases, with 11 bases spanning the gap. CDR1 is SGHRS, CDR2 YFSETQ, per germline. The CDR3, as DNA: TGCGCCAGCAGCTTGGAGGGAGAGGGAACCGGGGAGCTGTTTTTT. This sequence encodes CASSLEGEGTGELFF. Combining the CDR3 with reference TRBV5-1 and TRBJ2-2 gives the whole variable domain KAGVTQTPRYLIKTRGQQVTLSCSPISGHRSVSWYQQTPGQGLQFLFEYFSETQRNKGNFPGRFSGRQFSNSRSEMNVSTLELGDSALYLCASSLEGEGTGELFFGEGSRLTVL.

This clonotype was observed many times. The rearrangement uses TRBV14 and TRBJ2-7; 9 bases line up with TRBD2. With V trimmed by 0 bases and J by 3 bases, 3 bases remained unmatched. Germline V gene data show CDR1 as SGHDN and CDR2 as FVKESK. The CDR3 consists of 15 residues. CDR3 sequence (DNA): TGTGCCAGCAGCCAAGAGGCGGGAGGGGTCTACGAGCAGTACTTC. Protein product: CASSQEAGGVYEQYF.

This clonotype was seen ten or more times. The chain couples TRBV27 to TRBJ1-5, with D possibly being TRBD1 (5 bases). Trimming left V 3 bases short and J 4 bases short, with 10 bases between. Per germline, CDR1 MNHEY and CDR2 SMNVEV (reference sequence). This CDR3 is built from 14 residues. The CDR3 region has the DNA TGTGCCAGCAGTTTTTGGGACCAAAATCAGCCCCAGCATTTT. Its translation: CASSFWDQNQPQHF.